The following is a T cell receptor beta chain sequence with its context. Its target is not known. V shed 2 bases and J 3 bases; nucleotides not matched to a gene: 16. Looked up from germline, CDR1 is LGHNA and CDR2 is YSLEER. There are 19 residues in the CDR3. The entry originates in a study of blood T cells in healthy people across ages. For the second PCR, which ran for about 7 to 11 cycles, a sample-barcoded 5' primer and a J-beta primer mix were used. Using its own MiXCR run on the 5' RACE reads, TCRdb lists one record per CDR3 protein. This sample yields 850,000 to 1,100,000 distinct CDR3 sequences, of which more than 30% are seen a single time; about an eighth belongs to the top ten. Study outcomes and limitations: Because donor CMV status was unknown, expanded clonotype changes were possibly confounded. Among long-lived donors, naive CD4+ cells were more numerous and diversity higher than in aged donors.

Sequenced: blood. The sequence was obtained from a man in his late teens or twenties in good health. The rearrangement links TRBV4-3 to TRBJ2-1; 7 positions match TRBD1. Here the CDR3 DNA reads TGCGCCAGCAGCCAATCTCTTTGGGGACAGTCGATTGTCTACAATGAGCAGTTCTTC. Its translation is CASSQSLWGQSIVYNEQFF.